This TCR beta chain was recovered during a study of T cells in Graves' hyperthyroidism and ophthalmopathy. TCR beta CDR3 region amplification was performed from RNA transcripts. The HTBI primer set drove a first-round RT-PCR of the TCR CDR3. One entry per CDR3 protein results from TCRdb running MiXCR on the multiplex PCR reads. Of 340,000 or so distinct CDR3 sequences listed, roughly 21% were seen once; the top ten hold around half. V lost 0 bases to trimming and J lost 0 bases, with 6 bases between them. The CDR3 length is 14 residues. Germline CDR1 SGHNT, CDR2 YYREEE (reference sequence). Patients aged 18 to 65 had newly diagnosed hyperthyroidism lasting under 2 months. PBMCs were obtained from over 8.5 ml fresh peripheral blood. A few counts support this clonotype.

Sequencing was performed on blood. This clonotype was obtained from a woman between 45 and 65 years old with Graves' hyperthyroidism. The genes are TRBV5-4 and TRBJ2-5, with a possible D match to TRBD2 (5 bases). The CDR3 loop is CASSLDSDQETQYF. CDR3 sequence (DNA): TGTGCCAGCAGCTTGGATAGCGACCAAGAGACCCAGTACTTC.